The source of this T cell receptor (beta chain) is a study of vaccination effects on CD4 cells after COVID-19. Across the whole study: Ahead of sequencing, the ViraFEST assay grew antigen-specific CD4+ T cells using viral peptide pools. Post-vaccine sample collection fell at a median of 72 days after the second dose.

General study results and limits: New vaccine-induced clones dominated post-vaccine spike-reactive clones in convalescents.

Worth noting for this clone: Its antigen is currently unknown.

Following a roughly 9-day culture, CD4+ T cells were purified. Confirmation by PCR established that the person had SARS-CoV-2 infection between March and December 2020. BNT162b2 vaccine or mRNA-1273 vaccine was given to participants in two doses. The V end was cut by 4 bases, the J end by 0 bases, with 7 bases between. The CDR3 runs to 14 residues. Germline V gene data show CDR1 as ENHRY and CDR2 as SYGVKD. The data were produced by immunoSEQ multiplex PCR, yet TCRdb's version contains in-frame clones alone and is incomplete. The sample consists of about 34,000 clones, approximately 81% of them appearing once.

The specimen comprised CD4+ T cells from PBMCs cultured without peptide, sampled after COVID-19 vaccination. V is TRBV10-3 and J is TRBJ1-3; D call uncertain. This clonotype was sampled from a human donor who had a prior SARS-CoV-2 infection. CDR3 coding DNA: TGTGCCATCAGTGGCGGCAGCTCTGGAAACACCATATATTTT. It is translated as CAISGGSSGNTIYF.